Listed here are 9 T cell receptor beta chains from one sample, sequenced in a study of Ad26.COV2.S vaccination and SARS-CoV-2 variants. Indicated treatment: around 19 received Ad26.COV2.S at low or high dose, single or two shots; several received placebo; per-sample allocation not given. Specimen acquisition occurred on day 63 following the initial vaccine or placebo injection. Sequencing was performed with immunoSEQ multiplex PCR; in TCRdb, only in-frame clones are kept and a portion is missing. The data show 380,000 or so clones, around 89% seen once. The sample consisted of peripheral blood, taken in a trial of Ad26.COV2.S vaccine versus placebo. The receptors shown here come from a person aged 18-65 years who received the Ad26.COV2.S COVID-19 vaccine or a placebo.

This chain joins TRBV9 and TRBJ1-3; 7 nucleotides align to TRBD1. The CDR3 is 16 residues long. The V gene's germline CDR1 is SGDLS and CDR2 YYNGEE. With V trimmed by 4 bases and J by 4 bases, 11 bases remained unmatched. CDR3 DNA: TGTGCCAGCAGCCCCGAGAAGGGGGCGAAGGGAAACACCATATATTTT. It codes for CASSPEKGAKGNTIYF.

The chain has TRBV24-1 and TRBJ2-3, with D tentatively TRBD2 (5 bases). V was cut by 3 bases and J by 10 bases, with 13 bases left in between. The CDR3 sequence is 13 residues long. Germline CDR1 reads KGHDR; CDR2 reads SFDVKD. CDR3 bases: TGTGCCACCAGTGATGTGGACTGGCCGGCGCAGTATTTT. It is translated as CATSDVDWPAQYF.

The chain carries TRBV11-2 and TRBJ2-6, with 7 bases matching TRBD1. V lost 6 bases to trimming and J lost 2 bases; unmatched junction nucleotides: 4. The germline V gene encodes CDR1 SGHAT and CDR2 FQNNGV. The CDR3 is made up of 15 amino acids. The DNA for the CDR3 is TGTGCCAGCAGACCAACAGGGGCTGGGGCCAACGTCCTGACTTTC. It is translated as CASRPTGAGANVLTF.

The genes are TRBV10-3 and TRBJ1-2; weak D call: TRBD1 (5 bases). The CDR3 runs to 14 residues. The V end was cut by 7 bases, the J end by 8 bases, with 20 bases between. Germline CDR1 reads ENHRY; CDR2 reads SYGVKD. The CDR3 is CAIKAPGPSGGYTF. The CDR3 nucleotides read TGTGCCATCAAAGCGCCGGGACCTTCGGGAGGCTACACCTTC.

The chain recombines TRBV14 with TRBJ2-7; perhaps TRBD1 as D (5 bases). Germline assignment: CDR1 SGHDN and CDR2 FVKESK. V was cut by 4 bases and J by 7 bases, with 11 bases left in between. This CDR3 contains 12 residues. Here the CDR3 reads CASSPDNWEQYF. The DNA of the CDR3 is TGTGCCAGCAGCCCGGACAATTGGGAGCAGTACTTC.

The gene calls are TRBV7-2 and TRBJ2-3; 8 bases line up with TRBD2. V trimming: 1 base; J trimming: 3 bases; junction bases outside the gene matches: 3. The CDR3 extends over 15 amino acids. Germline CDR1 and CDR2: SGHTA and FQGNSA. The CDR3 nucleotides read TGTGCCAGCAGCTTAGTAGCGGGAAGGACAGATACGCAGTATTTT. Translated, it gives CASSLVAGRTDTQYF.

The chain is built from TRBV5-5 and TRBJ1-5; the D is unclear. Germline lookup yields CDR1 SGHKS and CDR2 YYEKEE (reference sequence). The CDR3 covers 15 residues. The germline V and J ends were trimmed by 0 bases and 5 bases, with 12 bases remaining between them. As DNA, the CDR3 is TGTGCCAGCAGCTTGGCCACGGGGTTTGATCAGCCCCAGCATTTT. Protein sequence: CASSLATGFDQPQHF.

The genes are TRBV5-5 and TRBJ2-1, with D possibly being TRBD1 or TRBD2 (6 bases each). The germline V and J ends were trimmed by 0 bases and 4 bases, with 11 bases remaining between them. Per the germline V gene, CDR1 is SGHKS and CDR2 is YYEKEE (reference sequence). CDR3 length: 15 residues. The CDR3 protein is CASSLVGGPYNEQFF. The CDR3 DNA reads TGTGCCAGCAGCTTGGTGGGGGGCCCGTACAATGAGCAGTTCTTC.

The rearrangement links TRBV18 to TRBJ1-6, with a possible D match to TRBD1 (5 bases). CDR1 is KGHSH and CDR2 is LQKENI in the germline V gene. The CDR3 runs to 17 residues. V was cut by 3 bases and J by 7 bases, with 19 bases left in between. CDR3 protein: CASSPNRRARANSPLHF. The CDR3 DNA follows: TGTGCCAGCTCACCGAATCGTCGGGCCAGGGCCAATTCACCCCTCCACTTT.